Described below is a single TCR beta chain sequence and its context. Antigen unknown. Purity above 98% was achieved in all sorted populations. CDR1 and CDR2 from the germline V gene are SGHVS and FNYEAQ. The CDR3 covers 14 residues. J gave up 0 bases and V 4 bases, and 2 bases lay outside the gene matches. The sample belongs to a study of beta chain features in type 1 diabetes. Notes on the study in general: Moderate but significant shortening of TCRB CDR3s was recorded in all four CD4+ subsets from Type 1 diabetes patients. Whether TCRB rearrangement is influenced by HLA type was left unresolved in this analysis.

The whole isolated RNA underwent reverse transcription, so sequencing captured expressed TCRB transcripts. The table came from immunoSEQ multiplex PCR; TCRdb's copy has only in-frame clones and leaves some out. The sample records 200,000 to 250,000 clones, 7.5% to 10% being singletons. Specimen: naive CD4+ T cells from blood. The receptor's source is a woman in her late teens or twenties in good health. The rearrangement links TRBV7-6 to TRBJ1-1; TRBD1 aligns across 7 bases. In DNA form, the CDR3 reads TGTGCCAGCAGCTCAGGGGGGATGAACACTGAAGCTTTCTTT. Protein sequence: CASSSGGMNTEAFF.